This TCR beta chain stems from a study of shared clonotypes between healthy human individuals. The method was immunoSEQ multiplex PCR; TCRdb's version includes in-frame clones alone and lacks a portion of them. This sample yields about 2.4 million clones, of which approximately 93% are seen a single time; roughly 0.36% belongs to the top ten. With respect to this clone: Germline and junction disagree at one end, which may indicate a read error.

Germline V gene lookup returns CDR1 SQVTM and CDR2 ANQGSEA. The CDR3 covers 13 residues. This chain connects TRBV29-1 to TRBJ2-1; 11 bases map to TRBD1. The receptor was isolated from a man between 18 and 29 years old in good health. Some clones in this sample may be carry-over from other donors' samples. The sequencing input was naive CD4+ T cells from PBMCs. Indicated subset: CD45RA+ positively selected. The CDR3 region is CSVEGRTGGREVF. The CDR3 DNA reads TGCAGCGTTGAAGGCAGGACAGGGGGCCGGGAGGTCTTC.